The clone carrying this T cell receptor (beta chain) was detected only a few times. This CDR3 is built from 13 residues. With 3 bases removed from V and 11 bases from J, the gap between germline ends came to 16 bases. These data are taken from a study of T-cell reconstitution after alpha-beta-depleted transplantation in children. Unique molecular identifiers were used to barcode this TCRbeta library. TCRdb itself ran the PCR reads through MiXCR, one entry per CDR3 protein. Among fewer than 90,000 distinct CDR3 sequences listed, just under 7.5% were seen once. This material consisted of PBMCs from the stem cell graft donor, taken from the stem cell graft. This TCR came from a human donor who donated a stem cell graft to a child with acute lymphoblastic leukemia. The chain couples TRBV12-3 or TRBV12-4 to TRBJ1-1; perhaps TRBD1 as D (6 bases). CDR3 protein: CASSFIQGSFAFF. Written as DNA, the CDR3 is TGTGCCAGCAGTTTCATACAGGGTTCGTTCGCTTTCTTT.